A selection of T cell receptor beta chains follows, all from one sample in a study of T cells after yellow fever vaccination. TCRdb used MiXCR to reprocess the 5' RACE reads, holding one entry per CDR3 protein. Among about 580,000 distinct CDR3 sequences, roughly a sixth were seen once, and the ten largest hold roughly a sixth. This specimen consisted of PBMCs, obtained 5 to 6 days after the first yellow fever vaccination. The receptor source for this set is a man younger than 35 who received the YFV17D yellow fever vaccine. CDR3s include the opening cysteine and the closing phenylalanine or tryptophan. Each record gives: D gene, V gene, J gene, clone size, CDR3 DNA, CDR3 protein. D genes are given only for firm matches. Only some rows state a clone size, as once, few, many or a class for expanded clones.

TRBD1	TRBV5-4	TRBJ1-1	.	TGTGCCAGCAGAACAGGGGGTGAAGTTGGTACTGAAGCTTTCTTT	CASRTGGEVGTEAFF
.	TRBV14	TRBJ2-1	few	TGTGCCAGCAGTCAATACAGGCTGAGCTCCTACAATGAGCAGTTCTTC	CASSQYRLSSYNEQFF
.	TRBV13	TRBJ2-3	.	TGTGCCAGCAGACGAAGTCCCCGCGATACGCAGTATTTT	CASRRSPRDTQYF
.	TRBV28	TRBJ2-7	.	TGTGCCAGCAGTTTAGGGTGGGGTAACGAGCAGTACTTC	CASSLGWGNEQYF
.	TRBV7-3	TRBJ2-3	few	TGTGCCAGCAGCGCTGCGGGAGATACGCAGTATTTT	CASSAAGDTQYF
TRBD2	TRBV14	TRBJ2-3	many	TGTGCCAGCAGCCCCCCGGGACTAGCGAGGACAGATACGCAGTATTTT	CASSPPGLARTDTQYF
TRBD1	TRBV12-3/TRBV12-4	TRBJ1-1	few	TGTGCCAGCAGTTTGGACAGGGTGATGGCTTTCTTT	CASSLDRVMAFF
.	TRBV4-1	TRBJ2-5	.	TGCGCCAGCAGCCAAGAGGTCGGAAAGACCTGGGAGACCCAGTACTTC	CASSQEVGKTWETQYF
.	TRBV7-9	TRBJ2-3	.	TGTGCCAGCAGCCGCAACAGAGCTGGGTCGGGAGATACGCAGTATTTT	CASSRNRAGSGDTQYF
TRBD1	TRBV7-9	TRBJ1-1	once	TGTGCCAGCAGCTTAGCGCTCGCGGACAGGGTTGGGACTGAAGCTTTCTTT	CASSLALADRVGTEAFF
TRBD1	TRBV3-1	TRBJ1-2	few	TGTGCCAGCAGCCAAATAGGACAGGCCGCAGCTAACTATGGCTACACCTTC	CASSQIGQAAANYGYTF
TRBD2	TRBV7-3	TRBJ2-3	.	TGTGCCAGCAGCCCCGGGACTAGCGGTGGAGGTACGCAGTATTTT	CASSPGTSGGGTQYF
.	TRBV6-2/TRBV6-3	TRBJ2-5	.	TGTGCCAGCAGTGCCTCCGGGGCGAGGGGCCCAGAGACCCAGTACTTC	CASSASGARGPETQYF
TRBD2	TRBV4-3	TRBJ2-3	.	TGCGCCAGCAGCCAAGATCGGACGGGGGGGATGGATACGCAGTATTTT	CASSQDRTGGMDTQYF
TRBD1	TRBV5-1	TRBJ2-3	many	TGCGCCAGCAGCCTTACAGGGGTAACAGATACGCAGTATTTT	CASSLTGVTDTQYF
TRBD1	TRBV4-3	TRBJ2-1	.	TGCGCCAGCAGCCAAAACAGGGGGAATGAGCAGTTCTTC	CASSQNRGNEQFF
TRBD1	TRBV10-2	TRBJ2-4	many	TGCGCCAGCAGGACAGGGTCCAAAAACATTCAGTACTTC	CASRTGSKNIQYF
.	TRBV12-3/TRBV12-4	TRBJ1-2	few	TGTGCCAGCTTAACAGCCCTTAACTATGGCTACACCTTC	CASLTALNYGYTF
TRBD2	TRBV7-2	TRBJ2-7	few	TGTGCGAGCGGCTCTGGGACTAGCGTAACCTACGAGCAGTACTTC	CASGSGTSVTYEQYF
.	TRBV20-1	TRBJ1-3	few	TGCAGTGCTAGGCAACTCCAGGGTAGTGGAAACACCATATATTTT	CSARQLQGSGNTIYF
.	TRBV7-2	TRBJ1-1	many	TGTGCCAGCAGCTTAGGGTGGGGGAGGGGCACTGAAGCTTTCTTT	CASSLGWGRGTEAFF
.	TRBV24-1	TRBJ2-3	.	TGTGCCACCAGTGATCTATCTGTGGCCACAGATACGCAGTATTTT	CATSDLSVATDTQYF
TRBD1	TRBV6-1	TRBJ1-1	.	TGTGCCAGCAGCCTTGGACAGGGACACAAGAACACTGAAGCTTTCTTT	CASSLGQGHKNTEAFF
.	TRBV29-1	TRBJ2-1	.	TGCAGCGTGGAGGGGAATGAGCAGTTCTTC	CSVEGNEQFF
TRBD2	TRBV5-6	TRBJ2-1	.	TGTGCCAGCAGCTTTGTGTCTAGCGGGGCATACAATGAGCAGTTCTTC	CASSFVSSGAYNEQFF
TRBD1	TRBV5-1	TRBJ1-2	few	TGCGCCAGCAGCACCGGAGGGGGACAGAACTATGGCTACACCTTC	CASSTGGGQNYGYTF
TRBD2	TRBV20-1	TRBJ2-5	.	TGCAGTGCTAGAGCGCCTAGCGGACTCCAAGAGACCCAGTACTTC	CSARAPSGLQETQYF
TRBD2	TRBV7-2	TRBJ2-3	few	TGTGCCAGCAGCTTAAGGCTAGCGGTGAGCACAGATACGCAGTATTTT	CASSLRLAVSTDTQYF
.	TRBV7-2	TRBJ2-7	.	TGTGCCAGCAGGGTGGACATCTCCTCCTACGAGCAGTACTTC	CASRVDISSYEQYF
TRBD1	TRBV12-3/TRBV12-4	TRBJ2-2	few	TGTGCCAGCAGACCTGGACAGGGTTTCGCCGGGGAGCTGTTTTTT	CASRPGQGFAGELFF
.	TRBV11-1	TRBJ2-3	.	TGTGCCAGCAGCTCTCAGTTGGGGGCCGGCCAGCGGAGCACAGATACGCAGTATTTT	CASSSQLGAGQRSTDTQYF
TRBD1	TRBV9	TRBJ1-1	many	TGTGCCAGCAGCGTGGAGGGGACAGGGTTGAACACTGAAGCTTTCTTT	CASSVEGTGLNTEAFF
.	TRBV20-1	TRBJ1-1	.	TGCAGTGCTAGAACCGCCATTAAGAACACTGAAGCTTTCTTT	CSARTAIKNTEAFF
.	TRBV20-1	TRBJ2-7	.	TGCAGTGCTAAACAGGGTTGGGCGCCATACGAGCAGTACTTC	CSAKQGWAPYEQYF
TRBD2	TRBV3-1	TRBJ2-3	many	TGTGCCAGCAGCCAGGGTCGAGGGACTACTAGCGGGGGGGCCGCAGATACGCAGTATTTT	CASSQGRGTTSGGAADTQYF
TRBD1	TRBV27	TRBJ2-6	.	TGTGCCAGCAGTTCAACCCCGACAGGGGGCTCTGGGGCCAACGTCCTGACTTTC	CASSSTPTGGSGANVLTF
.	TRBV6-6	TRBJ1-5	.	TGTGCCAGCAACCCCTGGAGTCAGCCCCAGCATTTT	CASNPWSQPQHF
.	TRBV4-3	TRBJ2-6	.	TGCGCCAGCAGCCAAATGGTCCGCTCTGGGGCCAACGTCCTGACTTTC	CASSQMVRSGANVLTF
TRBD1	TRBV4-3	TRBJ2-2	few	TGCGCCAGCAGCCAACAATCAGGGGGCGCGGACACCGGGGAGCTGTTTTTT	CASSQQSGGADTGELFF
.	TRBV18	TRBJ1-5	.	TGTGCCAGCTCACACACCTCTGAGAATAGCAATCAGCCCCAGCATTTT	CASSHTSENSNQPQHF
TRBD2	TRBV30	TRBJ2-5	.	TGTGCCTGGGGGGTGACTAGCGGTGAGACCCAGTACTTC	CAWGVTSGETQYF
.	TRBV4-1	TRBJ1-6	.	TGCGCCAGCAGCCAAGGGGGGATCCTTAGCTCCTATAATTCACCCCTCCACTTT	CASSQGGILSSYNSPLHF
.	TRBV3-1	TRBJ2-2	.	TGTGCCAGCAGCCTGACGAGTGGCACCGGGGAGCTGTTTTTT	CASSLTSGTGELFF
.	TRBV5-1	TRBJ2-3	.	TGCGCCAGCAGCTCGGATCCAGGGGCAGATACGCAGTATTTT	CASSSDPGADTQYF
TRBD2	TRBV7-2	TRBJ2-3	few	TGTGCCAGCAGCTTACTCGGGGGGGGGACAGATACGCAGTATTTT	CASSLLGGGTDTQYF
.	TRBV5-1	TRBJ2-2	few	TGCGCCAGCAGCGAAGGAGAGGGTGGCACCGGGGAGCTGTTTTTT	CASSEGEGGTGELFF
.	TRBV25-1	TRBJ2-7	many	TGTGCCAGCAGCAAAACACCGGGGTACGATCAGTACTTC	CASSKTPGYDQYF
TRBD2	TRBV20-1	TRBJ2-2	.	TGCAGTGCCGCTGGGACTAGCGGGTTTTACACCGGGGAGCTGTTTTTT	CSAAGTSGFYTGELFF
.	TRBV12-3/TRBV12-4	TRBJ2-4	few	TGTGCCAGCAGTCCAACGGCTGGCCAGGGCATTCAGTACTTC	CASSPTAGQGIQYF
.	TRBV13	TRBJ1-1	.	TGTGCCAGCAGCTTACAGGGTAACGGTAAGAAAGAAGCTTTCTTT	CASSLQGNGKKEAFF
.	TRBV5-1	TRBJ2-3	.	TGCGCCAGCAGCTTGGAGGTGGCCTCGAGCACAGATACGCAGTATTTT	CASSLEVASSTDTQYF
TRBD2	TRBV27	TRBJ2-2	.	TGTGCCAGCAGTTTTTTGCGGGGGGCCTACACCGGGGAGCTGTTTTTT	CASSFLRGAYTGELFF
TRBD1	TRBV6-1	TRBJ2-5	.	TGTGCCATAAGGGGACAGGGTCCACAAGAGACCCAGTACTTC	CAIRGQGPQETQYF